This T cell receptor (beta chain) was documented in a study of PD-L1 blockade in urothelial cancer. Here immunoSEQ multiplex PCR was the method, and the copy in TCRdb shows in-frame clones only, minus some. Of roughly 48,000 clones in the sample, 84% were seen once. This sequence was found in a middle-aged man with urothelial cancer. Specimen: PBMCs, collected around atezolizumab (anti-PD-L1) treatment.

CDR3 sequence (DNA): TGTGCCAGCAGTTACTTGGGGCCGGAGAGCACTGAAGCTTTCTTT. Translation: CASSYLGPESTEAFF. This rearrangement joins TRBV6-5 to TRBJ1-1, with a possible D match to TRBD1 (5 bases). V lost 1 base, J lost 4 bases, and 13 bases lay in between. The germline gives CDR1 MNHEY, CDR2 SVGAGI. The CDR3 loop spans 15 amino acids.